This passage covers 10 T cell receptor beta chains from one sample sequenced in a study of cytotoxic CD8 clonotypes in ibrutinib-treated CLL. Libraries were prepared by immunoSEQ multiplex PCR; TCRdb keeps only in-frame clonotypes and omits some of them. The table lists fewer than 80,000 clones, around 52% of them singletons. The specimen comprised PBMCs, sampled after 12 months of ibrutinib treatment. The receptors stem from a human donor with chronic lymphocytic leukemia.

The chain combines TRBV9 with TRBJ2-1, with 8 bases that match TRBD2. The V gene end was trimmed by 0 bases and the J gene end by 7 bases; junction bases not matched to a gene: 9. This CDR3 comprises 16 residues. Germline V gene data show CDR1 as SGDLS and CDR2 as YYNGEE. DNA of the CDR3: TGTGCCAGCAGCGTAGCCGGCGGGAGGACCGAGAATGAGCAGTTCTTC. It encodes CASSVAGGRTENEQFF.

DNA for the CDR3: TGTGCCACCAGCCCTAAACGCACAGATACGCAGTATTTT. Translated, it gives CATSPKRTDTQYF. J is TRBJ2-3 and V is TRBV15; D not certain. There are 13 residues in the CDR3. Germline values: CDR1 LNHNV, CDR2 YYDKDF (reference sequence). The germline V and J ends were trimmed by 5 bases and 1 base, with 7 bases remaining between them.

J is TRBJ1-1 and V is TRBV7-9, with 12 nucleotides matching TRBD1. In germline, CDR1 is SEHNR, CDR2 FQNEAQ (reference sequence). With 5 bases clipped from V and 3 bases from J, the junction kept 7 bases outside the gene matches. There are 16 residues in the CDR3. This chain's CDR3 is CASSPRGTGGYTEAFF. CDR3 in DNA: TGTGCCAGCAGCCCGAGGGGGACAGGGGGCTACACTGAAGCTTTCTTT.

The V and J genes are TRBV5-4 and TRBJ2-1; 9 positions match TRBD2. The J segment lost 15 bases and the V segment lost 3 bases, leaving 10 bases of the junction unmatched. CDR1 and CDR2 from the germline V gene are SGHNT and YYREEE (reference sequence). The CDR3 extends over 13 amino acids. The CDR3 loop reads CASSWDAGGQLFF. CDR3 DNA sequence: TGTGCCAGCAGCTGGGACGCGGGAGGGCAGCTGTTCTTC.

The chain is built from TRBV6-5 and TRBJ1-5; D remains ambiguous. V lost 5 bases and J 7 bases, leaving 12 bases between the germline ends. The CDR3 totals 13 residues. CDR1 is MNHEY, CDR2 SVGAGI, per germline. The CDR3 DNA follows: TGTGCCAGCAGTGAAGCGATACGGCAGCCCCAGCATTTT. It specifies CASSEAIRQPQHF.

The chain is built from TRBV7-2 and TRBJ1-3; D gene ambiguous. CDR1 and CDR2 from the germline V gene are SGHTA and FQGNSA. The CDR3 consists of 12 residues. V shed 1 base and J shed 8 bases, with 6 bases lying between them. As DNA, the CDR3 is TGTGCCAGCAGCTTAGACTCGTACACCATATATTTT. Translating it yields CASSLDSYTIYF.

This chain connects TRBV19 to TRBJ1-5, with a tentative D call TRBD1 (5 bases). Trimming shortened V by 1 base and J by 4 bases, and 8 bases separated the two germline ends. The germline CDR1 and CDR2 sequences are LNHDA and SQIVND (reference sequence). The CDR3 has 14 amino acids. CDR3 sequence (DNA): TGTGCCAGTAGTATAGGGCGGGGGAATCAGCCCCAGCATTTT. Amino acids: CASSIGRGNQPQHF.

J is TRBJ2-1 and V is TRBV18, with 7 bases identical to TRBD1. V was pared by 3 bases and J by 1 base, with 6 bases of the junction left unmatched. The CDR3 is 16 residues long. Germline V gene lookup returns CDR1 KGHSH and CDR2 LQKENI. CDR3 bases: TGTGCCAGCTCACCCACACGACAGGGTTCCTACAATGAGCAGTTCTTC. Translated: CASSPTRQGSYNEQFF.

Remarks on this clone: Its ends do not fully match the called genes, so a read error is possible. J is TRBJ2-3 and V is TRBV19; TRBD2 is a possible D gene (5 bases). CDR1 LNHDA and CDR2 SQIVND come from the germline V gene (reference sequence). The CDR3 has 14 residues. DNA of the CDR3: TGTGCCAGCAGTAAGCTAGCCAAGGCAGATACGCAGTATTTT. Its translation: CASSKLAKADTQYF.

This clone occurred a few times. The rearrangement uses TRBV19 and TRBJ1-5; D gene uncertain. Trimming took 3 bases from V and 6 from J, leaving 9 bases between them. The CDR3 covers 13 residues. Germline V gene data show CDR1 as LNHDA and CDR2 as SQIVND (reference sequence). Here the CDR3 DNA reads TGTGCCAGTAGTATCTCCATGGGTCAGCCCCAGCATTTT. Translated, it gives CASSISMGQPQHF.